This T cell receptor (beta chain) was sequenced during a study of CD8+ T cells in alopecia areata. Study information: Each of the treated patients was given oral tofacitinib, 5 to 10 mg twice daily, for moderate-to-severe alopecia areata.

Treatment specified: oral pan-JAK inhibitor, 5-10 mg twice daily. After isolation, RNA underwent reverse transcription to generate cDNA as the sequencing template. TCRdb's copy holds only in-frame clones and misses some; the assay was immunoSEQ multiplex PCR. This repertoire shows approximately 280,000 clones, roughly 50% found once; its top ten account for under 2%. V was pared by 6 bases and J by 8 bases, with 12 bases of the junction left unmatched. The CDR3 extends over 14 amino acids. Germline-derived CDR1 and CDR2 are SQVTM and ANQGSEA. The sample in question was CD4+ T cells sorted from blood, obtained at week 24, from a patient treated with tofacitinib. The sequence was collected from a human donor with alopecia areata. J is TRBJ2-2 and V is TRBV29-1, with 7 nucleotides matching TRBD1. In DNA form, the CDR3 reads TGCAGCGTCTTCCTGGGGACAGCCACGGGGGAGCTGTTTTTT. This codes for CSVFLGTATGELFF.